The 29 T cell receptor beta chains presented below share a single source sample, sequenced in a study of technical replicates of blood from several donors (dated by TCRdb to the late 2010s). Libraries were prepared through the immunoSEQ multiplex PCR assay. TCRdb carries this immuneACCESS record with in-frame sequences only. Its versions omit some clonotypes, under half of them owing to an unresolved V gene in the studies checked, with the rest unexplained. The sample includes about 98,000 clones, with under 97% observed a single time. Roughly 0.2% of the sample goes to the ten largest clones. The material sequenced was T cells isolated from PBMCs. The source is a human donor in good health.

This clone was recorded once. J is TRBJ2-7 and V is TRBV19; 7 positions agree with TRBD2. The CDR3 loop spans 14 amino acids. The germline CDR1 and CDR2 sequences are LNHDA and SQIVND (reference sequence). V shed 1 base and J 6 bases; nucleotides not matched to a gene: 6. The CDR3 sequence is CASSIGRLAVEQYF. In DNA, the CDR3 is TGTGCCAGTAGTATAGGTCGACTAGCCGTCGAGCAGTACTTC. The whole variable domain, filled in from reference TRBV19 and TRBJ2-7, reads DGGITQSPKYLFRKEGQNVTLSCEQNLNHDAMYWYRQDPGQGLRLIYYSQIVNDFQKGDIAEGYSVSREKKESFPLTVTSAQKNPTAFYLCASSIGRLAVEQYFGPGTRLTVT.

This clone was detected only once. CDR3 in DNA: TGCGCCAGCAGCCGAGTTTTTAATGAAAAACTGTTTTTT. This gives the protein CASSRVFNEKLFF. The chain has TRBV4-1 and TRBJ1-4, with D unclear. This CDR3 region has 13 residues. Germline V gene lookup returns CDR1 MGHRA and CDR2 YSYEKL. V lost 4 bases and J 4 bases, leaving 7 bases between the germline ends.

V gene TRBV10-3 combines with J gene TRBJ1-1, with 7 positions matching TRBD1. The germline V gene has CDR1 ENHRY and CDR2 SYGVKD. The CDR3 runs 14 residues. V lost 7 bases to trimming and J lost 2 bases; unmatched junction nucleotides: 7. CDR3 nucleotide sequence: TGTGCCATCACTCCGACAGGGCCTAACACTGAAGCTTTCTTT. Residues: CAITPTGPNTEAFF.

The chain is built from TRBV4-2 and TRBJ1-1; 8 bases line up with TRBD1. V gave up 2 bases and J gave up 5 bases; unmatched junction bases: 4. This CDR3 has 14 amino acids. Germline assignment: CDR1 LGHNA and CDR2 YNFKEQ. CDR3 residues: CASSQRTGMTEAFF. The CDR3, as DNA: TGTGCCAGCAGCCAACGGACAGGGATGACTGAAGCTTTCTTT.

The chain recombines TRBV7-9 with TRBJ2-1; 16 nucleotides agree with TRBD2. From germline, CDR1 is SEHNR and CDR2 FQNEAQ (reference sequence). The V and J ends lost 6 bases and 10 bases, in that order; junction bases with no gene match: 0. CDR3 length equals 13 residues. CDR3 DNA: TGTGCCAGCAGGGGACTAGCGGGAGGGGAGCAGTTCTTC. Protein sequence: CASRGLAGGEQFF.

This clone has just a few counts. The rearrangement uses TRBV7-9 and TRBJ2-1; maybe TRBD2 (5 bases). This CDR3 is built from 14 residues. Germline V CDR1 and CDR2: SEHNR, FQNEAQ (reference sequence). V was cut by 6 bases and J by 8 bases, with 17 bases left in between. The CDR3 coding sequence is TGTGCCAGCAGTTTCAAAGACTTGCGGGATGAGCAGTTCTTC. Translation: CASSFKDLRDEQFF.

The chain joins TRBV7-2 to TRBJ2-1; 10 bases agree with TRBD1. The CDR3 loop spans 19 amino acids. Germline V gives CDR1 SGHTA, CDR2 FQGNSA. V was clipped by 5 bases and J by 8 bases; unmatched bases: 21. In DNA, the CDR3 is TGTGCCAGCAGCACAACGTCCGGGACAGGGGACATACTTAGCTATGAGCAGTTCTTC. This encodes CASSTTSGTGDILSYEQFF.

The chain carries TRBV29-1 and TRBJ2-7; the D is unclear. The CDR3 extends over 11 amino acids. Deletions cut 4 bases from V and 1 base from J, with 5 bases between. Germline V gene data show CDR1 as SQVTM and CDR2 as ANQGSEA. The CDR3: CSVVSSYEQYF. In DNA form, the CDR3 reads TGCAGCGTTGTCAGTTCCTACGAGCAGTACTTC.

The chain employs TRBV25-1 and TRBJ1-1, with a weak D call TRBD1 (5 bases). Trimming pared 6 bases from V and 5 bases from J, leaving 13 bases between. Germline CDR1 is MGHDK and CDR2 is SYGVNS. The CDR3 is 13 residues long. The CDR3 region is CASRSQGWTEAFF. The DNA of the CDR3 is TGTGCCAGCAGGAGCCAGGGTTGGACTGAAGCTTTCTTT.

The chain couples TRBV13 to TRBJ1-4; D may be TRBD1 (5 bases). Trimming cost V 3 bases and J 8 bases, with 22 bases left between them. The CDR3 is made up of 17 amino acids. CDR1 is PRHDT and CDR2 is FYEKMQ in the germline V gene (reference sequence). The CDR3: CASSLGVNQGAQEKLFF. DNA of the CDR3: TGTGCCAGCAGCTTGGGTGTTAATCAGGGTGCCCAAGAAAAACTGTTTTTT.

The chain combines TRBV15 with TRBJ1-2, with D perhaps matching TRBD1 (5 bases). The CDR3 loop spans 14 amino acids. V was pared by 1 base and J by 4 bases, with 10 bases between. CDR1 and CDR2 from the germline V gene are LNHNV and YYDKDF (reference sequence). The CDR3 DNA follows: TGTGCCACCAGCAGAGGACAGAAAAGCTATGGCTACACCTTC. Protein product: CATSRGQKSYGYTF.

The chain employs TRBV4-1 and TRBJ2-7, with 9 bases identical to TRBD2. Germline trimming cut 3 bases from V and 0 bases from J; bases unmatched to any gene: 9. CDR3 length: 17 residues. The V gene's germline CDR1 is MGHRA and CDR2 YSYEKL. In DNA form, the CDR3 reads TGCGCCAGCAGCCACATACTTAGCGGGGGTAGCTCCTACGAGCAGTACTTC. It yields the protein CASSHILSGGSSYEQYF.

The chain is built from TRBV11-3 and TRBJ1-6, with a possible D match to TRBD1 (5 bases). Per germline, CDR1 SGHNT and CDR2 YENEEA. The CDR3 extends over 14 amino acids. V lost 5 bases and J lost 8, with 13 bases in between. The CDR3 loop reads CASSLTWGDSPLHF. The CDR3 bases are TGTGCCAGCAGCCTTACTTGGGGGGATTCACCCCTCCACTTT.

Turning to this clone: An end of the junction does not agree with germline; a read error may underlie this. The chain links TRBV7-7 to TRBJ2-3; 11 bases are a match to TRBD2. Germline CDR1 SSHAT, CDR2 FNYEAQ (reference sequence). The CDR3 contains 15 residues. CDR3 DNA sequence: TGTGCTAGCAGCTTGGGACTAGCGGGCACAGATACGCAGTATTTT. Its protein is CASSLGLAGTDTQYF. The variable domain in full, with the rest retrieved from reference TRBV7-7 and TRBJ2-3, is GAGVSQSPRYKVTKRGQDVTLRCDPISSHATLYWYQQALGQGPEFLTYFNYEAQPDKSGLPSDRFSAERPEGSISTLTIQRTEQRDSAMYRCASSLGLAGTDTQYFGPGTRLTVL.

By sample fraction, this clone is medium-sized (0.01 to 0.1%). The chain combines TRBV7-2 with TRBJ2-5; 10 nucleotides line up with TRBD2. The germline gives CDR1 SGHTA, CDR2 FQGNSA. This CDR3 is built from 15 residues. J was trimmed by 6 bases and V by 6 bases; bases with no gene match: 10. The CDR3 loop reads CASSRSGGAGKTQYF. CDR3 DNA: TGTGCCAGCAGTCGGAGCGGGGGGGCCGGGAAGACCCAGTACTTC. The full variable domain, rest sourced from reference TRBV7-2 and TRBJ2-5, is GAGVSQSPSNKVTEKGKDVELRCDPISGHTALYWYRQSLGQGLEFLIYFQGNSAPDKSGLPSDRFSAERTGGSVSTLTIQRTQQEDSAVYLCASSRSGGAGKTQYFGPGTRLLVL.

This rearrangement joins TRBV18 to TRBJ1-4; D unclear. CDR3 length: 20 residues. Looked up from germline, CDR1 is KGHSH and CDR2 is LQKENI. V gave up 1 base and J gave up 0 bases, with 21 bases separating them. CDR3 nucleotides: TGTGCCAGCTCACCACGTAGGGAGGGTCGCTCGTCCGCAACTAATGAAAAACTGTTTTTT. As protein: CASSPRREGRSSATNEKLFF.

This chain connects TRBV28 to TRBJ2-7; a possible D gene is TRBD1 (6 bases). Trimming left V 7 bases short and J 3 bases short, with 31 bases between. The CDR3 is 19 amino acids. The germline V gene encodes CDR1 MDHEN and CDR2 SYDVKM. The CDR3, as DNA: TGTGCCAGCATGCTCCGGATTCAAGCAGGGGCGGATTTCCACTACGAGCAGTACTTC. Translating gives CASMLRIQAGADFHYEQYF.

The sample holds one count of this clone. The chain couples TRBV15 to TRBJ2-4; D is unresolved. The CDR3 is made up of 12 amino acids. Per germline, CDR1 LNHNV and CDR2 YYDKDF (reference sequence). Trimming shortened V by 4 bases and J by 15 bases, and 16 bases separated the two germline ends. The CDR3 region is CATSTPDSDLYF. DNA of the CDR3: TGTGCCACCAGCACCCCCGACTCGGATCTGTACTTC.

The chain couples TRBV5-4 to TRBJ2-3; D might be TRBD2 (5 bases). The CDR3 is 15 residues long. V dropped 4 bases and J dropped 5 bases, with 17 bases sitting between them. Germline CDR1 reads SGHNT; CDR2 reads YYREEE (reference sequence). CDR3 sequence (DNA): TGTGCCAGCAGCCTCACCACTAGTTTGGGAGATACGCAGTATTTT. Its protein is CASSLTTSLGDTQYF.

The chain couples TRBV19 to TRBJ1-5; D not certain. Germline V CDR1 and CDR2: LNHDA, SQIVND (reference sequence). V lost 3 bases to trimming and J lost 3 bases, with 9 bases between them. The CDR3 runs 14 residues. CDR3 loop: CASSMSRYNQPQHF. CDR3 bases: TGTGCCAGTAGTATGTCCAGATACAATCAGCCCCAGCATTTT.

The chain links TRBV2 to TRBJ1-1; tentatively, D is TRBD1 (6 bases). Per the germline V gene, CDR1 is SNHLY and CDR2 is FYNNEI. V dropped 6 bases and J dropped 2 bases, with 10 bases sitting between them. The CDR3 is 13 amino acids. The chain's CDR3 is CASSGQPNTEAFF. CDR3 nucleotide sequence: TGTGCCAGCAGCGGACAGCCAAACACTGAAGCTTTCTTT.

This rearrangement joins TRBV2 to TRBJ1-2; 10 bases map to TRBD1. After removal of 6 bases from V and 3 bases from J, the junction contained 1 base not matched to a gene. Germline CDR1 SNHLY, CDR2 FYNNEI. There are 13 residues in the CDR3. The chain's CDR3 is CASRGQGDYGYTF. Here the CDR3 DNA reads TGTGCCAGCAGAGGACAGGGGGACTATGGCTACACCTTC. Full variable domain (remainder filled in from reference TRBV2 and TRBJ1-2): EPEVTQTPSHQVTQMGQEVILRCVPISNHLYFYWYRQILGQKVEFLVSFYNNEISEKSEIFDDQFSVERPDGSNFTLKIRSTKLEDSAMYFCASRGQGDYGYTFGSGTRLTVV.

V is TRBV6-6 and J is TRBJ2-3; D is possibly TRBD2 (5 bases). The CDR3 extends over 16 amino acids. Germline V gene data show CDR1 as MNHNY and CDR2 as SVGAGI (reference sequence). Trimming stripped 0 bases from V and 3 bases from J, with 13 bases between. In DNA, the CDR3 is TGTGCCAGCAGTTACTCGATTCAAGCGGAAACAGATACGCAGTATTTT. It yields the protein CASSYSIQAETDTQYF.

DNA for the CDR3: TGTGCCAGTAAAGTCCAGGTTTCGGGAAACACCATATATTTT. It translates to CASKVQVSGNTIYF. The gene calls are TRBV19 and TRBJ1-3; D uncertain. The CDR3 sequence is 14 residues long. Trimming left V 7 bases short and J 4 bases short, with 14 bases between. The germline V gene has CDR1 LNHDA and CDR2 SQIVND (reference sequence).

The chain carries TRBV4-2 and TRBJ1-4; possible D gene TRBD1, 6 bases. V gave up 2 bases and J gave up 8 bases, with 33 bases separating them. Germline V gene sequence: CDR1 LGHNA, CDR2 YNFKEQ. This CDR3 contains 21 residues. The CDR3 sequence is CASSQPSTGTLNGLVGEKLFF. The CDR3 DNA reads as TGTGCCAGCAGCCAACCAAGCACCGGGACACTCAACGGGCTGGTTGGGGAAAAACTGTTTTTT.

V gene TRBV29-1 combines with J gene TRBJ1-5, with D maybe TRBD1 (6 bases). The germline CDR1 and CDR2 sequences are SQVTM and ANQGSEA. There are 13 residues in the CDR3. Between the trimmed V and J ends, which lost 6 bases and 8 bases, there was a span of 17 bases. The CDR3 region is CSVGGGPREPQHF. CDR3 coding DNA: TGCAGCGTAGGGGGGGGACCCCGGGAGCCCCAGCATTTT.

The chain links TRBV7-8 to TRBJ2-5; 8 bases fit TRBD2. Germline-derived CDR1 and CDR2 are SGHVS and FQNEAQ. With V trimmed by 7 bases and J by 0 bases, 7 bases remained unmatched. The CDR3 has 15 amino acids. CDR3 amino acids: CASIRGLGNQETQYF. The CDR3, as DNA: TGTGCCAGCATCAGGGGACTAGGGAACCAAGAGACCCAGTACTTC.

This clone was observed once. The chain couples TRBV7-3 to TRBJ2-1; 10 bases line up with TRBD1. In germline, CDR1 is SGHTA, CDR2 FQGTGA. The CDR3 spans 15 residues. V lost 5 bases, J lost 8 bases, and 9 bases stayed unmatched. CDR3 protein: CASSPPGQGMDEQFF. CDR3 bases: TGTGCCAGCAGCCCCCCGGGACAGGGGATGGATGAGCAGTTCTTC.

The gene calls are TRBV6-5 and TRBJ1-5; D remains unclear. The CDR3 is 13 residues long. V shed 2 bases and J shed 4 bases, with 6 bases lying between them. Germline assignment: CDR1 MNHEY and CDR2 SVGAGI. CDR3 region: CASSYERNQPQHF. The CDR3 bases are TGTGCCAGCAGTTACGAGAGAAATCAGCCCCAGCATTTT.